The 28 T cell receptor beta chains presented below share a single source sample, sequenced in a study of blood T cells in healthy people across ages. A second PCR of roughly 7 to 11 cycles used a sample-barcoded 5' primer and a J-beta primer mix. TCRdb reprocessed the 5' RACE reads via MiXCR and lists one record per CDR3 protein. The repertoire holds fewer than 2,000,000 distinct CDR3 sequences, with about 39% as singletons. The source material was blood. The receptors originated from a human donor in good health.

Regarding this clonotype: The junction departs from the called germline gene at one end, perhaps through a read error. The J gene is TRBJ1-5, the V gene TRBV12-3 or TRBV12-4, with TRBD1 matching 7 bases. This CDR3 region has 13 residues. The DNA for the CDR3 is TGTGCCAGCAGTCCAGGGGGAGGGCAGCTCCAGCATTTT. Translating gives CASSPGGGQLQHF.

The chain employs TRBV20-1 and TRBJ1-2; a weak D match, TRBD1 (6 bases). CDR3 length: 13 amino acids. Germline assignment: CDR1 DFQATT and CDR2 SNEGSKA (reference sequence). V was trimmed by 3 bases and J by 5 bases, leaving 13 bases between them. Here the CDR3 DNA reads TGCAGTGCTAGTAGACAGGATGATTATGGCTACACCTTC. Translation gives CSASRQDDYGYTF.

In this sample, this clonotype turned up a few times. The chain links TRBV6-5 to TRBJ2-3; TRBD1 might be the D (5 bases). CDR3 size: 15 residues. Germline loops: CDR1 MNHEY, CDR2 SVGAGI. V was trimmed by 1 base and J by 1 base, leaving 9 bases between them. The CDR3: CASSYLKTGTDTQYF. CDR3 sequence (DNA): TGTGCCAGCAGTTACTTAAAGACAGGCACAGATACGCAGTATTTT.

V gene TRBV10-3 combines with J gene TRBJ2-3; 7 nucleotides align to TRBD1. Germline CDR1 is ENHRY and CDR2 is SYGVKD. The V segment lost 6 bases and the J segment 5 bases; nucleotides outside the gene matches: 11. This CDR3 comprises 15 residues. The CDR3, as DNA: TGTGCCATCAGAGGAGGACAGGTCGTCAGAGATACGCAGTATTTT. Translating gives CAIRGGQVVRDTQYF.

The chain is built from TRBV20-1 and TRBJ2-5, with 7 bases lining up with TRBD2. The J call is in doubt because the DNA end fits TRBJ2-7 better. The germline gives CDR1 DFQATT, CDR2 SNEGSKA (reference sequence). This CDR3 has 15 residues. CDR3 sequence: CSARVSLAAFHEQYF. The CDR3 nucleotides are TGCAGTGCTAGAGTGAGCCTAGCGGCCTTCCACGAGCAGTACTTC.

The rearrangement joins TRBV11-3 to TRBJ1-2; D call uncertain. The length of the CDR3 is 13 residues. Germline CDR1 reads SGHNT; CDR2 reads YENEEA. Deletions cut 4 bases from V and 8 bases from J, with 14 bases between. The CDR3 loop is CASSSARTGGYTF. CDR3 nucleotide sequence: TGTGCCAGCAGCTCCGCCCGGACGGGGGGCTACACCTTC.

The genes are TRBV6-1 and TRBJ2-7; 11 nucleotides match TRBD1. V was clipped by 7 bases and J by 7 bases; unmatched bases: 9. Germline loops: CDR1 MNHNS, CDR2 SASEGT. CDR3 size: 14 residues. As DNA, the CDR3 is TGTGCCAGCAAGAGGGGGACAGGGGGTTATGAGCAGTACTTC. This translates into CASKRGTGGYEQYF.

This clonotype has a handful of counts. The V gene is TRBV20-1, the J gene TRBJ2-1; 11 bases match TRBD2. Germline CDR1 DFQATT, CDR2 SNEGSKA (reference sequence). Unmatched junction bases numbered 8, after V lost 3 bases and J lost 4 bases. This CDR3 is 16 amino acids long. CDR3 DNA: TGCAGTGCTAGTGGGCTAGCGGGGGGTTGGTACAATGAGCAGTTCTTC. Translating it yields CSASGLAGGWYNEQFF.

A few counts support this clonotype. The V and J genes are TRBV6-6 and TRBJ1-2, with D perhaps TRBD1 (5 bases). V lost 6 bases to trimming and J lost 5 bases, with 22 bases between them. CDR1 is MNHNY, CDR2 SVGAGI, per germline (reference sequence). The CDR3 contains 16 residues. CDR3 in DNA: TGTGCCAGCAGGTGGGGACCACAAGCCGACGAATATGGCTACACCTTC. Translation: CASRWGPQADEYGYTF.

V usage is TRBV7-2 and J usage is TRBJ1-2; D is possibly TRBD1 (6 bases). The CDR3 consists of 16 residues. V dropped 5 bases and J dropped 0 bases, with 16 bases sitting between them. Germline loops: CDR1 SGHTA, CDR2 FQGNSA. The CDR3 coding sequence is TGTGCCAGCAGCCTACTCCAGGGGCGACCTAACTATGGCTACACCTTC. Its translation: CASSLLQGRPNYGYTF.

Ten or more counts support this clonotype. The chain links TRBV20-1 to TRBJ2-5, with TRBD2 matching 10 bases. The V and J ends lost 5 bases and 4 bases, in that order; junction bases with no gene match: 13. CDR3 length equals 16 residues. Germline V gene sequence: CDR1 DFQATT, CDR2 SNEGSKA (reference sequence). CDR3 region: CSAAEPAGGFIETQYF. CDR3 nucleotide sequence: TGCAGTGCTGCGGAACCAGCGGGGGGGTTTATAGAGACCCAGTACTTC.

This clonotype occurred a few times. CDR3: CSVEKGGRETQYF. The CDR3 nucleotides read TGCAGCGTTGAAAAGGGAGGGCGGGAGACCCAGTACTTC. J is TRBJ2-5 and V is TRBV29-1; 7 nucleotides align to TRBD2. CDR1 and CDR2 (germline): SQVTM, ANQGSEA. The CDR3 consists of 13 residues. Trimming cost V 2 bases and J 5 bases; bases outside gene matches: 5.

CDR3 DNA sequence: TGTGCCACCAGTGATCGGACAGGGAATTCACCCCTCCACTTT. Its translation is CATSDRTGNSPLHF. The rearrangement joins TRBV24-1 to TRBJ1-6; TRBD1 matches 8 bases. V was pared by 3 bases and J by 7 bases, with 1 base of the junction left unmatched. Germline CDR1 is KGHDR and CDR2 is SFDVKD. This CDR3 has 14 residues.

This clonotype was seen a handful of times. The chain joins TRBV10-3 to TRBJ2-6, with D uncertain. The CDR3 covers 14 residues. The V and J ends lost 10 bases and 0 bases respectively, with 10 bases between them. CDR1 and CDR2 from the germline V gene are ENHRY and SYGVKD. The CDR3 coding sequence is TGTGCCAGCCAAGGGTACTCTGGGGCCAACGTCCTGACTTTC. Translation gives CASQGYSGANVLTF.

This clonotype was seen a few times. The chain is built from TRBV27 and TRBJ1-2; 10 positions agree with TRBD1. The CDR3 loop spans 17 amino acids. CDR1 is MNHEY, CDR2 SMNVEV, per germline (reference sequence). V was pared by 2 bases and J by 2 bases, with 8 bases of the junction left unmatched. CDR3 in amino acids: CASSLTGTGVGNYGYTF. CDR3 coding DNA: TGTGCCAGCAGTTTAACCGGGACAGGGGTTGGAAACTATGGCTACACCTTC.

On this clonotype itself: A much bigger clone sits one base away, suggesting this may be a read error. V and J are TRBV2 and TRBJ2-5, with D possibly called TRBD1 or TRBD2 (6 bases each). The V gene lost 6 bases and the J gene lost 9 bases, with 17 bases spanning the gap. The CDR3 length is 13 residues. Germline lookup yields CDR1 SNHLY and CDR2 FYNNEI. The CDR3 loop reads CASRRGPGEAQYF. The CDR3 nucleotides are TGTGCCAGCAGACGGGGGCCGGGGGAGGCCCAGTACTTC.

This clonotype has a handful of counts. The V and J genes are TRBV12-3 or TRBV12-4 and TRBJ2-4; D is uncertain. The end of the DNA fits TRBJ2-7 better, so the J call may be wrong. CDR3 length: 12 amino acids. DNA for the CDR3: TGTGCCAGCAGTACCCACCGCTACGAGCAGTACTTC. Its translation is CASSTHRYEQYF.

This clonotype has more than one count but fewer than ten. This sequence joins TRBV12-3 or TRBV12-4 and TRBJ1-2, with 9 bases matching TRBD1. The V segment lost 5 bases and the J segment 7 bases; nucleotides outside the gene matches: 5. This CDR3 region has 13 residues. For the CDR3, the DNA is TGTGCCAGCAGTACATCACAGGGGGCTGGCTACACCTTC. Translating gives CASSTSQGAGYTF.

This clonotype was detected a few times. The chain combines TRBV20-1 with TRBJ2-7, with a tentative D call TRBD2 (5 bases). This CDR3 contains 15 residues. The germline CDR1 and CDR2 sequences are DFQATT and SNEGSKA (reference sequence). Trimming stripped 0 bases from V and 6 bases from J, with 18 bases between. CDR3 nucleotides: TGCAGTGCTAGAGAGGAGGCTGGGCTGCCGGGCGAGCAGTACTTC. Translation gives CSAREEAGLPGEQYF.

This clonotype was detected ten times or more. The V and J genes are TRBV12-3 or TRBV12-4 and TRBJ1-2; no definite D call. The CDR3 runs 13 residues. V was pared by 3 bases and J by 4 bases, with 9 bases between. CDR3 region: CASSFSGTYGYTF. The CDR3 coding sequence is TGTGCCAGCAGTTTCAGCGGTACCTATGGCTACACCTTC.

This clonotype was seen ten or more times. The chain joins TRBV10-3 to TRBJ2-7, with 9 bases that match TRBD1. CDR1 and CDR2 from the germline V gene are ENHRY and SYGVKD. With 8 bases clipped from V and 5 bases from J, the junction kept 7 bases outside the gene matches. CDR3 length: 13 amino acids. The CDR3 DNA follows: TGTGCCATCGGGGGACAGGGTAGGGACGAGCAGTACTTC. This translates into CAIGGQGRDEQYF.

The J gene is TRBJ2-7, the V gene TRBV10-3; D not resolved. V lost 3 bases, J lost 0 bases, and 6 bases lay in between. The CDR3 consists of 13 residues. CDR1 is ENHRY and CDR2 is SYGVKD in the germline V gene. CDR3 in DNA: TGTGCCATCAGTGAAAAGAACTCCTACGAGCAGTACTTC. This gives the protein CAISEKNSYEQYF.

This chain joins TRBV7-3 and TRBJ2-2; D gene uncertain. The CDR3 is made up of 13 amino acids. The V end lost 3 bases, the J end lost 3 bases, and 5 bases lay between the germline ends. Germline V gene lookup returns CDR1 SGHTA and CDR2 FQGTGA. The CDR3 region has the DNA TGTGCCAGCAGCTTGGTTCACACCGGGGAGCTGTTTTTT. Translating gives CASSLVHTGELFF. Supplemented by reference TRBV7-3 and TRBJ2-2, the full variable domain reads GAGVSQTPSNKVTEKGKYVELRCDPISGHTALYWYRQSLGQGPEFLIYFQGTGAADDSGLPNDRFFAVRPEGSVSTLKIQRTERGDSAVYLCASSLVHTGELFFGEGSRLTVL.

The DNA of the CDR3 is TGTGCCAGCAGCGCGGGACTCCGGGCGACCCAGTTCTTC. This codes for CASSAGLRATQFF. This sequence joins TRBV5-5 and TRBJ2-1; weak D call: TRBD2 (6 bases). Per the germline V gene, CDR1 is SGHKS and CDR2 is YYEKEE (reference sequence). The CDR3 length is 13 residues. Trimming shortened V by 4 bases and J by 13 bases, and 18 bases separated the two germline ends.

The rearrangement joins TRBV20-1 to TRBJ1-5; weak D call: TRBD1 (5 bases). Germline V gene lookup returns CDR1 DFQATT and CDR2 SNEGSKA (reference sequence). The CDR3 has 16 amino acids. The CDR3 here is CRAQEIGRGVNQPQHF. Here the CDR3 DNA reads TGCAGGGCTCAAGAGATAGGACGGGGGGTAAATCAGCCCCAGCATTTT.

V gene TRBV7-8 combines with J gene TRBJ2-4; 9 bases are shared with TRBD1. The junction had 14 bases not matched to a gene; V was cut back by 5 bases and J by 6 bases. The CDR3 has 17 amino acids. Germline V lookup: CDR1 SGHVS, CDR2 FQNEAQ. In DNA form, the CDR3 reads TGTGCCAGCAGCCCACCAAGGACAGGGGATGTTGGAAACATTCAGTACTTC. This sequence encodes CASSPPRTGDVGNIQYF.

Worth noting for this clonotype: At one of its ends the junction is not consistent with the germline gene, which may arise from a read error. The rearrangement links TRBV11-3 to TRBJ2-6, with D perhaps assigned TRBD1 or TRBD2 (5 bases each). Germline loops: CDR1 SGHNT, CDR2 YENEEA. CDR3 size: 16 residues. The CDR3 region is CASSSRRGSGADVLTF. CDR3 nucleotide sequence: TGTGCCAGCAGCTCACGCCGGGGCTCTGGGGCCGACGTCCTGACTTTC.

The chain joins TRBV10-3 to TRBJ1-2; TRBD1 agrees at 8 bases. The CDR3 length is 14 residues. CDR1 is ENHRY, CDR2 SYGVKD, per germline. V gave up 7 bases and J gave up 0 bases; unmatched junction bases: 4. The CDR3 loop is CAITVDRANYGYTF. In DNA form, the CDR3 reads TGTGCCATCACTGTGGACAGGGCTAACTATGGCTACACCTTC.